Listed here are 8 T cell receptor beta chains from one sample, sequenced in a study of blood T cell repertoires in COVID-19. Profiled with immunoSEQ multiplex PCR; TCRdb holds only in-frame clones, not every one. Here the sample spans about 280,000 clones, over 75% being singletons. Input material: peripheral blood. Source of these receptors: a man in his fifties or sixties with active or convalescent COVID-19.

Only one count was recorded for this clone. This CDR3 reads CASSERGVGLKLFF. In DNA form, the CDR3 reads TGTGCCAGCAGTGAAAGGGGCGTCGGCTTAAAACTGTTTTTT. V and J are TRBV6-1 and TRBJ1-4, with a weak D call TRBD1 (5 bases). This CDR3 region has 14 residues. V was trimmed by 2 bases and J by 10 bases, leaving 14 bases between them. Germline CDR1 and CDR2: MNHNS and SASEGT.

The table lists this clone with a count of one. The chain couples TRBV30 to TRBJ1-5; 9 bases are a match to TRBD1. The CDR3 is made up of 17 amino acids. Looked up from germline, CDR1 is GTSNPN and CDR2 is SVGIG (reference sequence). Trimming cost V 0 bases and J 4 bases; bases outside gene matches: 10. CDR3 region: CAWSVKSRDRVNQPQHF. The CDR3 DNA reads TGTGCCTGGAGTGTAAAGAGCCGGGACAGGGTTAATCAGCCCCAGCATTTT.

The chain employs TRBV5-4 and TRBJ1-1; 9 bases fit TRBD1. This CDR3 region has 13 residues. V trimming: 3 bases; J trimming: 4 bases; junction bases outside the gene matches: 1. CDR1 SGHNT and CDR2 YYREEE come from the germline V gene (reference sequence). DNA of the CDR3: TGTGCCAGCAGCTGGGGACAGGGCACTGAAGCTTTCTTT. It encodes CASSWGQGTEAFF.

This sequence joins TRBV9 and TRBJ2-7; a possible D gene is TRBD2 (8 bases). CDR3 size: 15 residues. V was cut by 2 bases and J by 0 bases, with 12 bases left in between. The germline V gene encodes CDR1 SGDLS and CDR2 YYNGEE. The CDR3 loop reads CASSVGGDSSYEQYF. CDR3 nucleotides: TGTGCCAGCAGCGTCGGGGGGGACAGCTCCTACGAGCAGTACTTC.

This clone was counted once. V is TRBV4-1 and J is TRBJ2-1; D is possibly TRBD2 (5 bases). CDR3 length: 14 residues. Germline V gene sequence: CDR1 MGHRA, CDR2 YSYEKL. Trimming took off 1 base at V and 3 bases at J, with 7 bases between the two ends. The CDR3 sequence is CASSQATIYNEQFF. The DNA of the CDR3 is TGCGCCAGCAGCCAAGCGACTATCTACAATGAGCAGTTCTTC.

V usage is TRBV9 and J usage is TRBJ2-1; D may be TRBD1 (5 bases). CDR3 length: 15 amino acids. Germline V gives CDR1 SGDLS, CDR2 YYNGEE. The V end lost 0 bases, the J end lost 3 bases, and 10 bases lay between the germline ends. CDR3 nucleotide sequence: TGTGCCAGCAGCGTAGAAGGGGCCCACTACAATGAGCAGTTCTTC. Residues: CASSVEGAHYNEQFF.

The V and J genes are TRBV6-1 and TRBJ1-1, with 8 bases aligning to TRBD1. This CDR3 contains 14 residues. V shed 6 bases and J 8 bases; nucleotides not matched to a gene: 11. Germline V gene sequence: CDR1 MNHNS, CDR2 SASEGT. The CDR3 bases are TGTGCCAGCAGAAGACAGGGGCCATTTGTCGAAGCTTTCTTT. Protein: CASRRQGPFVEAFF.

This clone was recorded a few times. The CDR3: CASSLGLAGVNEQYF. The CDR3 region has the DNA TGCGCCAGCAGCTTGGGGCTAGCGGGAGTCAACGAGCAGTACTTC. The V call is TRBV5-1, the J call TRBJ2-7; 10 bases align to TRBD2. Looked up from germline, CDR1 is SGHRS and CDR2 is YFSETQ. The CDR3 length is 15 residues. After removal of 0 bases from V and 5 bases from J, the junction contained 5 bases not matched to a gene.